The entry below gives a single TCR beta chain sequence along with its context. The target antigen is unknown. The assay was immunoSEQ multiplex PCR, and TCRdb's table has in-frame clones only and misses some. The data show more than 85,000 clones, with nearly 90% seen just once and approximately 2.7% held by the top ten. Losses at the gene ends were 1 base for V and 4 bases for J; bases not matched to a gene: 8. Germline loops: CDR1 SGHNT, CDR2 YENEEA. The CDR3 is made up of 17 amino acids. This record belongs to a study of glioma-infiltrating T cells after dendritic cell vaccination. Study details: Samples are from glioblastoma patients in Phase I and II dendritic cell vaccine trials. Autologous tumor lysate-pulsed dendritic cell vaccination was given between about 2003 and 2013. Findings and caveats of the study: Patients with more pretreatment TILs had longer time to progression and survival.

Sample time point: after dendritic cell vaccination, including at tumor progression/relapse. Before vaccination, two weeks after the third vaccination, and at progression, PBMC were collected. The gene calls are TRBV11-3 and TRBJ2-3, with 10 bases that match TRBD2. The input for sequencing was blood, taken after dendritic cell vaccination. The sequence derives from a human donor with glioblastoma. CDR3 sequence reads: CASSLGAASGRADTQYF. Here the CDR3 DNA reads TGTGCCAGCAGCTTAGGTGCGGCTAGCGGGAGAGCAGATACGCAGTATTTT.